The 29 T cell receptor beta chains listed next were all sequenced from one sample in a study of vaccination effects on CD4 cells after COVID-19. The table came from immunoSEQ multiplex PCR; TCRdb's copy has only in-frame clones and leaves some out. The sample includes 25,000 to 35,000 clones, around 74% seen only once; the top ten take about 15%. These receptors lack a known antigen. Investigators separated out CD4+ T cells once around eleven days of culture had passed. Participants received two doses of either the BNT162b2 or mRNA-1273 vaccine. Specimen: CD4+ T cells from PBMCs cultured without peptide, collected after COVID-19 vaccination. All receptors derive from a human donor who received a COVID-19 vaccine.

V is TRBV7-2 and J is TRBJ2-5; 8 nucleotides agree with TRBD2. The germline gives CDR1 SGHTA, CDR2 FQGNSA. The V segment lost 5 bases and the J segment 2 bases; nucleotides outside the gene matches: 10. This CDR3 is 16 amino acids long. The CDR3 coding sequence is TGTGCCAGCAGCCCCGTAGCGGGAAGGGGGCAAGAGACCCAGTACTTC. Encoded protein: CASSPVAGRGQETQYF. The full variable domain, with the rest looked up from reference TRBV7-2 and TRBJ2-5, is GAGVSQSPSNKVTEKGKDVELRCDPISGHTALYWYRQSLGQGLEFLIYFQGNSAPDKSGLPSDRFSAERTGGSVSTLTIQRTQQEDSAVYLCASSPVAGRGQETQYFGPGTRLLVL.

The chain couples TRBV6-1 to TRBJ1-5; D unclear. Germline lookup yields CDR1 MNHNS and CDR2 SASEGT. V dropped 1 base and J dropped 7 bases, with 17 bases sitting between them. The CDR3 runs 16 residues. The CDR3: CASSEESSLGYQPQHF. The CDR3 DNA reads TGTGCCAGCAGTGAAGAGTCATCTCTGGGGTACCAGCCCCAGCATTTT.

The chain has TRBV28 and TRBJ2-1, with TRBD2 matching over 15 bases. The germline V gene has CDR1 MDHEN and CDR2 SYDVKM. The length of the CDR3 is 19 residues. Trimming cost V 7 bases and J 9 bases; bases outside gene matches: 19. CDR3 bases: TGTGCCAGCAACTCTGGCGGACTAGCGGGAGGGCCAGGCCCCAGTGAGCAGTTCTTC. Translating gives CASNSGGLAGGPGPSEQFF.

This chain uses TRBV6-4 with TRBJ1-1; tentatively, D is TRBD1 (6 bases). The CDR3 is 12 residues long. With 3 bases removed from V and 10 bases from J, the gap between germline ends came to 12 bases. Looked up from germline, CDR1 is MRHNA and CDR2 is SNTAGT. CDR3 sequence reads: CASSEGTGRAFF. In DNA, the CDR3 is TGTGCCAGCAGTGAGGGTACAGGGAGAGCTTTCTTT.

The CDR3 nucleotides are TGCGCCAGCAGCCTAACGGGCACAGATACGCAGTATTTT. Translated: CASSLTGTDTQYF. This chain uses TRBV5-1 with TRBJ2-3; D is unclear. This CDR3 region has 13 residues. The V end lost 4 bases, the J end lost 1 base, and 7 bases lay between the germline ends. The V gene's germline CDR1 is SGHRS and CDR2 YFSETQ.

The gene calls are TRBV18 and TRBJ2-7, with TRBD1 as a possible D gene (6 bases). The germline gives CDR1 KGHSH, CDR2 LQKENI. Trimming stripped 3 bases from V and 4 bases from J, with 10 bases between. The CDR3 runs to 13 residues. Written as DNA, the CDR3 is TGTGCCAGCTCACCTATACAGGGTTACGAGCAGTACTTC. Translating it yields CASSPIQGYEQYF.

The V call is TRBV6-5, the J call TRBJ2-7; 8 bases agree with TRBD1. This CDR3 spans 13 amino acids. The ends lost 9 bases at V and 8 bases at J; junction bases unmatched: 12. Germline V gives CDR1 MNHEY, CDR2 SVGAGI. The CDR3 reads CASQTGARGKQYF. The CDR3 nucleotides read TGTGCCAGTCAGACAGGGGCCCGAGGGAAGCAGTACTTC.

The sample holds one count of this clone. This CDR3 is CASAIGLAFF. Here the CDR3 DNA reads TGTGCCAGCGCGATCGGGTTGGCTTTCTTT. This chain links TRBV2 with TRBJ1-1, with unresolved D. Germline V lookup: CDR1 SNHLY, CDR2 FYNNEI. The CDR3 totals 10 residues. Trimming left V 8 bases short and J 11 bases short, with 12 bases between.

CDR3 sequence: CAISESGVETQYF. CDR3 in DNA: TGTGCCATCAGTGAGTCGGGAGTAGAGACCCAGTACTTC. This chain links TRBV10-3 with TRBJ2-5, with D tentatively TRBD2 (5 bases). The ends were cut back, 0 bases at V and 4 bases at J, with 6 bases in the middle. Germline V lookup: CDR1 ENHRY, CDR2 SYGVKD. This CDR3 has 13 amino acids.

This chain links TRBV5-1 with TRBJ1-4, with D unclear. Trimming removed 3 bases from V and 5 bases from J, with 17 bases in between. This CDR3 region has 16 residues. Germline CDR1 SGHRS, CDR2 YFSETQ. CDR3 nucleotides: TGCGCCAGCAGCTCGACACCGATCGGTGCGAATGAAAAACTGTTTTTT. Encoded protein: CASSSTPIGANEKLFF.

The CDR3: CASSNPGLSHYEQYF. The DNA of the CDR3 is TGTGCCAGCAGTAACCCGGGACTGTCCCATTACGAGCAGTACTTC. The rearrangement joins TRBV6-5 to TRBJ2-7, with D perhaps matching TRBD2 (6 bases). The germline gives CDR1 MNHEY, CDR2 SVGAGI. The CDR3 contains 15 residues. V lost 5 bases and J lost 4, with 18 bases in between.

The chain employs TRBV28 and TRBJ1-5; D is perhaps TRBD1 (5 bases). V was clipped by 10 bases and J by 4 bases, with 17 bases between them. The germline gives CDR1 MDHEN, CDR2 SYDVKM. This CDR3 comprises 14 residues. The CDR3 spells CANSARGSNQPQHF. Written as DNA, the CDR3 is TGTGCCAACTCTGCCCGGGGCAGTAATCAGCCCCAGCATTTT.

The V gene is TRBV2, the J gene TRBJ2-2, with D maybe TRBD1 (6 bases). Trimming took 8 bases from V and 1 from J, leaving 17 bases between them. This CDR3 contains 16 residues. In germline, CDR1 is SNHLY, CDR2 FYNNEI. The CDR3 region has the DNA TGTGCCAGCGAAGGGCTCTCGGGACAGAACACCGGGGAGCTGTTTTTT. This codes for CASEGLSGQNTGELFF.

The chain employs TRBV11-2 and TRBJ1-1, with D unresolved. This CDR3 region has 12 residues. V was trimmed by 1 base and J by 4 bases, leaving 4 bases between them. Per the germline V gene, CDR1 is SGHAT and CDR2 is FQNNGV. CDR3 nucleotide sequence: TGTGCCAGCAGCTTAGGTTTCACTGAAGCTTTCTTT. Amino acids: CASSLGFTEAFF. The variable domain in full, completed from reference TRBV11-2 and TRBJ1-1, reads EAGVAQSPRYKIIEKRQSVAFWCNPISGHATLYWYQQILGQGPKLLIQFQNNGVVDDSQLPKDRFSAERLKGVDSTLKIQPAKLEDSAVYLCASSLGFTEAFFGQGTRLTVV.

The chain employs TRBV21-1 and TRBJ2-1; the DNA was not used to check the table's D call, TRBD1. TRBV21-1 is a listed pseudogene. There are 18 residues in the CDR3. CDR3 nucleotide sequence: TGTGCCAGCAGCAAAGGTATCGACAGCCTAAGCTCCTACAATGAGCAGTTCTTC. Its translation is CASSKGIDSLSSYNEQFF.

This rearrangement joins TRBV4-2 to TRBJ1-2; D gene ambiguous. Germline V gene data show CDR1 as LGHNA and CDR2 as YNFKEQ. Trimming stripped 0 bases from V and 4 bases from J, with 9 bases between. This CDR3 is 14 amino acids long. Here the CDR3 reads CASSQDSAAYGYTF. The CDR3 DNA sequence: TGTGCCAGCAGCCAAGATAGCGCGGCCTATGGCTACACCTTC.

This clone was picked up a small number of times. The rearrangement joins TRBV14 to TRBJ2-3, with 7 bases aligning to TRBD2. V was clipped by 1 base and J by 2 bases; unmatched bases: 6. CDR1 and CDR2 (germline): SGHDN, FVKESK. There are 16 residues in the CDR3. The CDR3 region is CASSQVPGGFTDTQYF. DNA of the CDR3: TGTGCCAGCAGCCAAGTACCCGGGGGGTTCACAGATACGCAGTATTTT.

V and J are TRBV19 and TRBJ1-5; D gene unclear. Germline V gene data show CDR1 as LNHDA and CDR2 as SQIVND (reference sequence). The CDR3 has 16 amino acids. Trimming shortened V by 2 bases and J by 6 bases, and 17 bases separated the two germline ends. For the CDR3, the DNA is TGTGCCAGTAGTATAAACGCGTCCCCGTTTCGTCAGCCCCAGCATTTT. Protein: CASSINASPFRQPQHF.

CDR3 sequence reads: CASSTGQVLNTEAFF. The DNA of the CDR3 is TGTGCCAGTAGTACCGGACAGGTCCTGAACACTGAAGCTTTCTTT. The chain joins TRBV19 to TRBJ1-1, with 7 bases fitting TRBD1. The CDR3 is made up of 15 amino acids. The ends lost 4 bases at V and 0 bases at J; junction bases unmatched: 5. CDR1 is LNHDA, CDR2 SQIVND, per germline (reference sequence).

This chain joins TRBV5-6 and TRBJ1-5, with D tentatively TRBD1 (6 bases). Germline CDR1 reads SGHDT; CDR2 reads YYEEEE. This CDR3 comprises 15 residues. V was trimmed by 5 bases and J by 6 bases, leaving 18 bases between them. CDR3 residues: CASSTGFGGGQPQHF. The CDR3 nucleotides read TGTGCCAGCAGTACAGGGTTTGGGGGGGGTCAGCCCCAGCATTTT.

J is TRBJ1-1 and V is TRBV11-2; D may be TRBD1 (5 bases). Looked up from germline, CDR1 is SGHAT and CDR2 is FQNNGV. There are 16 residues in the CDR3. Trimming cost V 1 base and J 3 bases, with 15 bases left between them. The CDR3 nucleotides read TGTGCCAGCAGCTTAGTTTTCCCAGGGCGGGACACTGAAGCTTTCTTT. It translates to CASSLVFPGRDTEAFF.

The genes are TRBV2 and TRBJ1-2; perhaps TRBD1 as D (5 bases). Between the trimmed V and J ends, which lost 7 bases and 6 bases, there was a span of 18 bases. Germline CDR1 reads SNHLY; CDR2 reads FYNNEI. The CDR3 sequence is 14 residues long. The CDR3 sequence is CASIRTTGVDGYTF. CDR3 nucleotides: TGTGCCAGCATTCGGACCACGGGGGTCGATGGCTACACCTTC.

The rearrangement links TRBV5-4 to TRBJ2-2, with D perhaps TRBD1 or TRBD2 (5 bases each). The length of the CDR3 is 15 residues. In germline, CDR1 is SGHNT, CDR2 YYREEE (reference sequence). V was pared by 0 bases and J by 1 base, with 7 bases between. Written as DNA, the CDR3 is TGTGCCAGCAGCTTGGGTGGGGGGAACACCGGGGAGCTGTTTTTT. It is translated as CASSLGGGNTGELFF.

J is TRBJ2-2 and V is TRBV27; D may correspond to TRBD1 or TRBD2 (5 bases each). V lost 5 bases and J lost 5, with 18 bases in between. The CDR3 runs to 16 residues. CDR1 and CDR2 (germline): MNHEY, SMNVEV (reference sequence). This CDR3 reads CASSAPGAFDTGELFF. CDR3 coding DNA: TGTGCCAGCAGTGCGCCCGGGGCGTTCGATACCGGGGAGCTGTTTTTT.

The V gene is TRBV30, the J gene TRBJ2-2, with D possibly called TRBD1 or TRBD2 (6 bases each). V lost 2 bases and J lost 7, with 17 bases in between. The CDR3 is 15 amino acids. The germline CDR1 and CDR2 sequences are GTSNPN and SVGIG (reference sequence). CDR3 nucleotides: TGTGCCTGGAGTCTCGGGGGCCCTCGATTCGGGGAGCTGTTTTTT. It specifies CAWSLGGPRFGELFF.

V is TRBV3-1 (or the pseudogene TRBV3-2) and J is TRBJ1-1; 11 bases align to TRBD1. The CDR3 is 16 residues long. V was pared by 4 bases and J by 1 base, with 5 bases of the junction left unmatched. CDR1 and CDR2 from the germline V gene are LGHDT and YNNKEL (reference sequence). DNA for the CDR3: TGTGCCAGCAGCCCCCGGACAGGGGGCCCGAACACTGAAGCTTTCTTT. Protein: CASSPRTGGPNTEAFF.

The J gene is TRBJ2-5, the V gene TRBV6-5; TRBD1 aligns across 11 bases. CDR3 size: 12 residues. The J segment lost 4 bases and the V segment lost 10 bases, leaving 2 bases of the junction unmatched. Germline CDR1 is MNHEY and CDR2 is SVGAGI. In DNA, the CDR3 is TGTGCCACCGGGACAGGGGGAGAGACCCAGTACTTC. It translates to CATGTGGETQYF.

The sample holds one count of this clone. The V and J genes are TRBV6-6 and TRBJ2-7, with TRBD2 identical over 14 bases. The V and J ends lost 6 bases and 1 base, in that order; junction bases with no gene match: 2. Germline CDR1 is MNHNY and CDR2 is SVGAGI (reference sequence). This CDR3 has 15 residues. The CDR3 DNA reads TGTGCCAGCAGGGGACTAGCGGGAGAATCCTACGAGCAGTACTTC. It translates to CASRGLAGESYEQYF.

This clone occurred a few times. The rearrangement uses TRBV5-1 and TRBJ2-7; TRBD1 is a possible D gene (6 bases). Germline V gives CDR1 SGHRS, CDR2 YFSETQ. Between the trimmed V and J ends, which lost 4 bases and 2 bases, there was a span of 16 bases. The CDR3 contains 15 residues. The CDR3 sequence is CASSLTGKPTYEQYF. The CDR3 DNA is TGCGCCAGCAGCCTTACAGGGAAGCCAACCTACGAGCAGTACTTC.